This T cell receptor beta chain was documented in a study of T-cell memory formation after mild COVID-19. This clonotype was seen a few times. Germline loops: CDR1 SEHNR, CDR2 FQNEAQ (reference sequence). Trimming removed 6 bases at V and 2 bases at J, with 13 bases between. This CDR3 is built from 14 residues. MiXCR was run by TCRdb on the 5' RACE reads, yielding one entry per CDR3 protein. The sample includes hundreds of thousands of distinct CDR3 sequences, 18% seen only once; the top ten take 9% to 15%. The chain is built from TRBV7-9 and TRBJ2-5; TRBD1 is a possible D gene (5 bases). The source is an adult woman who had mild COVID-19 (a few samples of this study predate the infection). Cell type and time point are not known. The sequenced sample was PBMCs or a T cell subset sorted from them (not recorded which). The DNA of the CDR3 is TGTGCCAGCAGTTATACAGGAGTACAAGAGACCCAGTACTTC. Translating it yields CASSYTGVQETQYF.